This passage covers 27 T cell receptor beta chains from one sample sequenced in a study of blood T cell repertoires in COVID-19. The repertoire was sequenced with immunoSEQ multiplex PCR; TCRdb's copy has only in-frame clones and lacks some. The repertoire holds more than 45,000 clones, with almost 85% as singletons. The specimen sequenced was peripheral blood. The receptors come from a human donor in a cohort sampled during active COVID-19.

The rearrangement joins TRBV6-5 to TRBJ1-3; possible D gene TRBD1, 6 bases. The CDR3 is made up of 16 amino acids. Germline CDR1 and CDR2: MNHEY and SVGAGI. Between the trimmed V and J ends, which lost 0 bases and 4 bases, there was a span of 13 bases. CDR3 protein: CASSYSGAGVGNTIYF. Here the CDR3 DNA reads TGTGCCAGCAGTTACTCCGGGGCAGGGGTAGGAAACACCATATATTTT.

The rearrangement links TRBV30 to TRBJ2-5, with D possibly matching TRBD1 (5 bases). The CDR3 runs to 13 residues. V lost 1 base, J lost 3 bases, and 9 bases lay in between. The germline V gene has CDR1 GTSNPN and CDR2 SVGIG (reference sequence). The CDR3 loop reads CAWSGGRKETQYF. The CDR3 bases are TGTGCCTGGAGTGGGGGCAGGAAAGAGACCCAGTACTTC.

The genes are TRBV15 and TRBJ2-5; 7 bases align to TRBD1. CDR3 length equals 15 residues. The germline V gene encodes CDR1 LNHNV and CDR2 YYDKDF (reference sequence). After removal of 1 base from V and 9 bases from J, the junction contained 11 bases not matched to a gene. CDR3 residues: CATSRGRDSLQAQYF. The CDR3 DNA is TGTGCCACCAGCAGAGGCCGGGACAGTTTACAGGCCCAGTACTTC.

This clone was found once. The chain joins TRBV9 to TRBJ2-1, with 7 nucleotides matching TRBD2. CDR1 and CDR2 (germline): SGDLS, YYNGEE. The junction had 9 bases not matched to a gene; V was cut back by 0 bases and J by 9 bases. This CDR3 region has 15 residues. For the CDR3, the DNA is TGTGCCAGCAGCGTAGAGGGAGGGAGCCAGGGTGAGCAGTTCTTC. This translates into CASSVEGGSQGEQFF.

This clone has a handful of counts. The CDR3 sequence is CSVASRGNEKLFF. Written as DNA, the CDR3 is TGCAGCGTTGCAAGCCGGGGTAATGAAAAACTGTTTTTT. The chain has TRBV29-1 and TRBJ1-4; D not certain. Germline CDR1 reads SQVTM; CDR2 reads ANQGSEA. This CDR3 is 13 amino acids long. V was trimmed by 4 bases and J by 4 bases, leaving 10 bases between them.

The chain couples TRBV6-2 or TRBV6-3 to TRBJ2-3; D uncertain. The CDR3 runs 12 residues. Trimming shortened V by 6 bases and J by 3 bases, and 7 bases separated the two germline ends. Germline V CDR1 and CDR2: MNHEY, SVGEGT. CDR3 sequence reads: CASSRLTDTQYF. In DNA, the CDR3 is TGTGCCAGCAGCCGACTTACAGATACGCAGTATTTT.

The V call is TRBV12-3 or TRBV12-4, the J call TRBJ1-5; D uncertain. The ends were cut back, 5 bases at V and 6 bases at J, with 11 bases in the middle. The CDR3 extends over 13 amino acids. Here the CDR3 DNA reads TGTGCCAGCAGTACGGCCCCAGGTCAGCCCCAGCATTTT. This sequence encodes CASSTAPGQPQHF.

The chain recombines TRBV4-3 with TRBJ1-1; D ambiguous. Germline assignment: CDR1 LGHNA and CDR2 YSLEER. Between the trimmed V and J ends, which lost 1 base and 0 bases, there was a span of 6 bases. The CDR3 loop spans 14 amino acids. CDR3 in amino acids: CASSQVAMNTEAFF. The CDR3 DNA follows: TGCGCCAGCAGCCAAGTGGCCATGAACACTGAAGCTTTCTTT.

The rearrangement links TRBV9 to TRBJ2-5; TRBD2 matches at 7 bases. The CDR3 consists of 17 residues. Losses at the gene ends were 3 bases for V and 2 bases for J; bases not matched to a gene: 13. CDR1 and CDR2 from the germline V gene are SGDLS and YYNGEE. CDR3 in amino acids: CASSASSRLAEQETQYF. The CDR3 DNA reads TGTGCCAGCAGCGCCTCCTCTAGGCTAGCGGAACAAGAGACCCAGTACTTC.

This clone appeared a few times. The CDR3 protein is CASSSTGWQETQYF. CDR3 in DNA: TGCGCCAGCAGCTCGACAGGGTGGCAAGAGACCCAGTACTTC. The J gene is TRBJ2-5, the V gene TRBV5-1; 7 nucleotides align to TRBD1. CDR3 length: 14 amino acids. Germline V CDR1 and CDR2: SGHRS, YFSETQ. J was trimmed by 2 bases and V by 3 bases; bases with no gene match: 4.

The chain combines TRBV13 with TRBJ2-1, with TRBD2 matching 8 bases. The CDR3 loop spans 14 amino acids. Germline loops: CDR1 PRHDT, CDR2 FYEKMQ (reference sequence). The J segment lost 6 bases and the V segment lost 2 bases, leaving 3 bases of the junction unmatched. CDR3: CASSLSGGPNEQFF. CDR3 DNA: TGTGCCAGCAGCTTAAGCGGGGGTCCCAATGAGCAGTTCTTC.

V gene TRBV3-1 (or the pseudogene TRBV3-2) combines with J gene TRBJ1-2, with TRBD1 as a possible D gene (5 bases). The germline V and J ends were trimmed by 4 bases and 3 bases, with 15 bases remaining between them. Germline V gives CDR1 LGHDT, CDR2 YNNKEL (reference sequence). The CDR3 runs to 15 residues. The CDR3: CASSPTATGYYGYTF. The CDR3 DNA is TGTGCCAGCAGCCCTACTGCCACAGGCTACTATGGCTACACCTTC.

J is TRBJ1-2 and V is TRBV2; 10 positions match TRBD1. The CDR3 is 17 residues long. The germline CDR1 and CDR2 sequences are SNHLY and FYNNEI. The J segment lost 0 bases and the V segment lost 3 bases, leaving 7 bases of the junction unmatched. CDR3 DNA sequence: TGTGCCAGCAGTGAGGCGGGACAGGGGCGAGCTAACTATGGCTACACCTTC. Translation: CASSEAGQGRANYGYTF.

V and J are TRBV9 and TRBJ1-1; 10 bases align to TRBD1. V lost 4 bases, J lost 1 base, and 4 bases stayed unmatched. The germline gives CDR1 SGDLS, CDR2 YYNGEE. This CDR3 comprises 15 residues. Here the CDR3 reads CASSRTGGANTEAFF. As DNA, the CDR3 is TGTGCCAGCAGCAGGACAGGGGGGGCGAACACTGAAGCTTTCTTT.

The chain is built from TRBV28 and TRBJ1-2, with 7 bases aligning to TRBD1. Trimming took 5 bases from V and 8 from J; bases not matched to a gene: 8. Per the germline V gene, CDR1 is MDHEN and CDR2 is SYDVKM. The CDR3 has 13 amino acids. In DNA, the CDR3 is TGTGCCAGCAGTCAGGACAGGATCGAAGGCTACACCTTC. Translation gives CASSQDRIEGYTF.

The chain uses TRBV5-1 and TRBJ2-7; 8 positions agree with TRBD1. J lost 7 bases, V lost 4 bases, and 4 bases had no gene match. Per the germline V gene, CDR1 is SGHRS and CDR2 is YFSETQ. The CDR3 extends over 12 amino acids. This CDR3 is CASSRTGSEQYF. The CDR3 DNA sequence: TGCGCCAGCAGCCGGACAGGGAGTGAGCAGTACTTC. The full variable domain, completed using reference TRBV5-1 and TRBJ2-7, is KAGVTQTPRYLIKTRGQQVTLSCSPISGHRSVSWYQQTPGQGLQFLFEYFSETQRNKGNFPGRFSGRQFSNSRSEMNVSTLELGDSALYLCASSRTGSEQYFGPGTRLTVT.

The chain recombines TRBV2 with TRBJ2-7; maybe TRBD2 (5 bases). The CDR3 is made up of 15 amino acids. V lost 0 bases to trimming and J lost 5 bases, with 14 bases between them. Germline V gives CDR1 SNHLY, CDR2 FYNNEI. The CDR3 region has the DNA TGTGCCAGCAGTGAAGCCCCGGGAACTGGCCACGAGCAGTACTTC. It translates to CASSEAPGTGHEQYF.

The chain carries TRBV5-1 and TRBJ2-2; 7 positions agree with TRBD2. V lost 2 bases and J lost 8; bases outside the gene matches: 3. This CDR3 spans 13 amino acids. Per germline, CDR1 SGHRS and CDR2 YFSETQ. CDR3 region: CASSLAGTGELFF. The CDR3 DNA reads as TGCGCCAGCAGCTTAGCGGGAACAGGGGAGCTGTTTTTT. Full variable domain (missing parts from reference TRBV5-1 and TRBJ2-2): KAGVTQTPRYLIKTRGQQVTLSCSPISGHRSVSWYQQTPGQGLQFLFEYFSETQRNKGNFPGRFSGRQFSNSRSEMNVSTLELGDSALYLCASSLAGTGELFFGEGSRLTVL.

This clone came up once. The rearrangement uses TRBV4-1 and TRBJ2-7; 7 bases fit TRBD1. The V and J ends lost 2 bases and 2 bases, in that order; junction bases with no gene match: 3. The CDR3 has 14 amino acids. The germline CDR1 and CDR2 sequences are MGHRA and YSYEKL. Here the CDR3 reads CASSQYRGTYEQYF. CDR3 DNA sequence: TGCGCCAGCAGCCAATACAGGGGTACCTACGAGCAGTACTTC.

CDR3 amino acids: CASSQGGTGGVKLFF. The CDR3 DNA reads as TGCGCCAGCAGCCAAGGCGGGACAGGGGGCGTAAAACTGTTTTTT. The chain couples TRBV4-3 to TRBJ1-4; 12 positions agree with TRBD1. Germline V lookup: CDR1 LGHNA, CDR2 YSLEER. The CDR3 is made up of 15 amino acids. V gave up 1 base and J gave up 10 bases; unmatched junction bases: 4.

This chain links TRBV7-9 with TRBJ2-1, with D perhaps matching TRBD2 (6 bases). CDR3 length equals 14 residues. The V gene lost 3 bases and the J gene lost 6 bases, with 12 bases spanning the gap. CDR1 and CDR2 (germline): SEHNR, FQNEAQ (reference sequence). This chain's CDR3 is CASSFVGGVNEQFF. CDR3 DNA sequence: TGTGCCAGCAGCTTCGTCGGGGGAGTCAATGAGCAGTTCTTC.

The J gene is TRBJ2-5, the V gene TRBV5-4, with a tentative D call TRBD1 (6 bases). CDR3 length: 15 amino acids. Germline CDR1 reads SGHNT; CDR2 reads YYREEE (reference sequence). The V gene lost 0 bases and the J gene lost 5 bases, with 14 bases spanning the gap. CDR3 in DNA: TGTGCCAGCAGCTTGGGGACAGTTCCTAGTGAGACCCAGTACTTC. As protein: CASSLGTVPSETQYF.

The chain employs TRBV19 and TRBJ1-1; no definite D call. The CDR3 consists of 13 residues. V lost 6 bases to trimming and J lost 2 bases, with 10 bases between them. CDR1 is LNHDA and CDR2 is SQIVND in the germline V gene (reference sequence). CDR3 sequence reads: CASRQSLNTEAFF. DNA of the CDR3: TGTGCCAGTAGACAGAGCCTAAACACTGAAGCTTTCTTT.

The CDR3 loop reads CASSQDGGGGATDTQYF. The CDR3 coding sequence is TGCGCCAGCAGCCAAGATGGGGGCGGGGGGGCCACAGATACGCAGTATTTT. The chain links TRBV4-1 to TRBJ2-3; TRBD2 matches at 9 bases. The CDR3 has 17 residues. Germline CDR1 and CDR2: MGHRA and YSYEKL. The V segment lost 0 bases and the J segment 2 bases; nucleotides outside the gene matches: 6.

This clone has just one count. The rearrangement uses TRBV27 and TRBJ1-2; D gene unclear. CDR3 length: 15 residues. Germline CDR1 MNHEY, CDR2 SMNVEV (reference sequence). V lost 6 bases and J 3 bases, leaving 17 bases between the germline ends. The CDR3 protein is CASSTSGSGDYGYTF. As DNA, the CDR3 is TGTGCCAGCAGCACCAGCGGGTCCGGAGACTATGGCTACACCTTC.

The chain joins TRBV6-1 to TRBJ2-7, with TRBD1 identical over 9 bases. This CDR3 has 18 residues. Germline CDR1 is MNHNS and CDR2 is SASEGT. Germline trimming cut 0 bases from V and 1 base from J; bases unmatched to any gene: 10. Here the CDR3 reads CASSEAVTGGSISYEQYF. The CDR3 DNA follows: TGTGCCAGCAGTGAAGCTGTAACAGGGGGCTCAATATCCTACGAGCAGTACTTC.

This clone was observed a single time. This chain uses TRBV6-2 or TRBV6-3 with TRBJ2-3; 14 bases are shared with TRBD2. V was clipped by 0 bases and J by 2 bases; unmatched bases: 13. Germline V lookup: CDR1 MNHEY, CDR2 SVGEGT. The length of the CDR3 is 21 residues. The CDR3 DNA sequence: TGTGCCAGCAGTTACTCACGACTAGCGGGGGGGCCCGGGAGTTTCACAGATACGCAGTATTTT. Protein product: CASSYSRLAGGPGSFTDTQYF.